The following is a TCR beta chain sequence with its context. Some clones are missing from TCRdb's copy, which holds only in-frame ones; the method was immunoSEQ multiplex PCR. Of 100,000 or so clones listed, 80% to 95% are singletons. The CDR3 consists of 18 residues. Germline V gene lookup returns CDR1 LNHDA and CDR2 SQIVND (reference sequence). The V end lost 1 base, the J end lost 5 bases, and 23 bases lay between the germline ends. The data stem from a study of blood T cell repertoires in COVID-19. Sequenced material: peripheral blood. The sequence came from a man aged 45-65 years with active COVID-19. The gene calls are TRBV19 and TRBJ2-5; maybe TRBD2 (6 bases). The CDR3 loop is CASSIGGGPYLVGETQYF. The CDR3 bases are TGTGCCAGTAGTATAGGAGGAGGGCCCTACCTAGTGGGGGAGACCCAGTACTTC.